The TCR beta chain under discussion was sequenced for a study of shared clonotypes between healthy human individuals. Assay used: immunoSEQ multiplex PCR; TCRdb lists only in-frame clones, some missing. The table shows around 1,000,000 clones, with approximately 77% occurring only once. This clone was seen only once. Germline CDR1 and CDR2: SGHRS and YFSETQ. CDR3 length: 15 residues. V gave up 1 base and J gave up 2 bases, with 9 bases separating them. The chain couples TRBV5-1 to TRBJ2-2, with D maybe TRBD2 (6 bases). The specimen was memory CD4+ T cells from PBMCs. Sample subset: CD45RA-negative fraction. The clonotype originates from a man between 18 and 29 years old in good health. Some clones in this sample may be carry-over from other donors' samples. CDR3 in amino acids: CASSLQGTNTGELFF. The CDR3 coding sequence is TGCGCCAGCAGCTTGCAAGGGACTAACACCGGGGAGCTGTTTTTT.